This is a list of T cell receptor beta chains from one sample in a study of cytotoxic CD8 clonotypes in ibrutinib-treated CLL. Profiled with immunoSEQ multiplex PCR; TCRdb holds only in-frame clones, not every one. The sample has roughly 250,000 clones; 60% to 75% are singletons. The sequencing used PBMCs, collected after 24 months of ibrutinib treatment. These receptors were collected from a human donor with chronic lymphocytic leukemia. Both conserved end residues are part of each CDR3. Each record gives: clone size, J gene, V gene, D gene, CDR3 protein, CDR3 DNA. D genes are given only for firm matches. Clone size is stated in some rows and not others, as once, few, many or a class when expanded.

NA,TRBJ1-1,TRBV30,NA,CAWKTLWHTEAFF,TGTGCCTGGAAGACCCTTTGGCACACTGAAGCTTTCTTT
NA,TRBJ2-5,TRBV27,NA,CASSAPPRVETQYF,TGTGCCAGCTCGGCCCCGCCGCGGGTAGAGACCCAGTACTTC
NA,TRBJ2-7,TRBV11-3,TRBD1,CASSLGQGSSYEQYF,TGTGCCAGCAGCTTGGGACAGGGGAGCTCCTACGAGCAGTACTTC
NA,TRBJ2-3,TRBV28,TRBD2,CASTSGRADTQYF,TGTGCCAGCACTAGCGGGAGAGCAGATACGCAGTATTTT
NA,TRBJ1-2,TRBV14,NA,CASSQAGLRPRDGYTF,TGTGCCAGCAGCCAAGCAGGTCTGCGCCCGCGGGATGGCTACACCTTC
NA,TRBJ2-2,TRBV27,NA,CASQQGRFNTGELFF,TGTGCCAGCCAACAGGGGAGGTTCAACACCGGGGAGCTGTTTTTT
NA,TRBJ2-5,TRBV7-9,TRBD1,CASSFGTGGETQYF,TGTGCCAGCAGCTTTGGGACAGGGGGAGAGACCCAGTACTTC
NA,TRBJ1-2,TRBV6-5,NA,CASSELEVTF,TGTGCCAGCAGTGAACTAGAGGTCACCTTC
NA,TRBJ2-7,TRBV25-1,TRBD2,CASSESRAGAYEQYF,TGTGCCAGCAGTGAATCTCGAGCGGGAGCCTACGAGCAGTACTTC
NA,TRBJ2-7,TRBV2,TRBD1,CASSEWQGAYEQYF,TGTGCCAGCAGTGAGTGGCAGGGGGCCTACGAGCAGTACTTC
few,TRBJ1-2,TRBV29-1,NA,CSAGDGGRYGYTF,TGCAGCGCTGGCGACGGGGGTAGATATGGCTACACCTTC
NA,TRBJ2-7,TRBV6-5,TRBD1,CASSYVRTGGIDEQYF,TGTGCCAGCAGTTATGTTCGTACAGGGGGTATAGACGAGCAGTACTTC
NA,TRBJ2-3,TRBV4-2,TRBD1,CASSQDFRTGGDTQYF,TGTGCCAGCAGCCAAGACTTCCGGACAGGGGGTGATACGCAGTATTTT
NA,TRBJ1-1,TRBV7-8,NA,CASSLAEGGGTEAFF,TGTGCCAGCAGCTTAGCGGAGGGGGGAGGCACTGAAGCTTTCTTT
few,TRBJ2-1,TRBV2,NA,CATRLEGAYNEQFF,TGTGCCACCCGACTGGAGGGAGCATACAATGAGCAGTTCTTC
once,TRBJ1-5,TRBV5-6,NA,CASSLVAGNQPQHF,TGTGCCAGCAGCTTGGTCGCGGGAAATCAGCCCCAGCATTTT
once,TRBJ1-2,TRBV6-5,TRBD1,CASSYSPQGDYGYTF,TGTGCCAGCAGTTACTCCCCGCAGGGGGACTATGGCTACACCTTC
NA,TRBJ2-1,TRBV7-9,NA,CASSPPDLSSYNEQFF,TGTGCCAGCAGCCCACCCGACCTGAGCTCCTACAATGAGCAGTTCTTC
NA,TRBJ2-5,TRBV6-5,TRBD2,CASSYSSGDQETQYF,TGTGCCAGCAGTTATTCTAGCGGGGACCAAGAGACCCAGTACTTC
NA,TRBJ2-7,TRBV18,NA,CASSSRSRVADEQYF,TGTGCCAGCTCCTCTCGGTCTAGGGTTGCGGATGAGCAGTACTTC
NA,TRBJ1-2,TRBV10-3,NA,CAISESDIDSYGYTF,TGTGCCATCAGTGAGTCAGACATCGATTCGTATGGCTACACCTTC
NA,TRBJ2-7,TRBV7-2,TRBD2,CASSQESSGVYEQYF,TGTGCCAGCAGCCAAGAATCTAGCGGGGTCTACGAGCAGTACTTC
NA,TRBJ2-7,TRBV7-9,NA,CASSFVNREQYF,TGTGCCAGCAGCTTTGTTAATCGCGAGCAGTACTTC
NA,TRBJ1-2,TRBV19,NA,CASAGWNYDGYTF,TGTGCCTCAGCGGGGTGGAATTATGATGGCTACACCTTC
few,TRBJ2-7,TRBV27,TRBD2,CASRGLAGVFPYEQYF,TGTGCCAGCAGGGGACTAGCGGGAGTCTTTCCCTACGAGCAGTACTTC
NA,TRBJ1-3,TRBV6-6,NA,CASRLSDFSGNTIYF,TGTGCCAGCAGGCTGTCGGATTTCTCTGGAAACACCATATATTTT
NA,TRBJ2-1,TRBV27,TRBD2,CASSIGTSGRGEQFF,TGTGCCAGCAGTATCGGGACTAGCGGGAGAGGTGAGCAGTTCTTC
few,TRBJ2-6,TRBV27,NA,CASRSGANVLTF,TGTGCCAGCCGGAGCGGGGCCAACGTCCTGACTTTC
NA,TRBJ2-7,TRBV6-5,NA,CASRAGRRGSYEQYF,TGTGCCAGCAGGGCCGGGAGACGGGGCTCCTACGAGCAGTACTTC
few,TRBJ1-5,TRBV4-1,NA,CASSQDYPGKQPQHF,TGCGCCAGCAGCCAAGATTATCCGGGCAAACAGCCCCAGCATTTT
NA,TRBJ1-2,TRBV20-1,NA,CSAHREGGYTF,TGCAGTGCGCACAGGGAGGGTGGCTACACCTTC
NA,TRBJ2-1,TRBV28,TRBD2,CASSFGLAGGPLNEQFF,TGTGCCAGCAGTTTTGGACTAGCGGGAGGGCCTCTTAATGAGCAGTTCTTC
NA,TRBJ1-2,TRBV6-5,TRBD1,CASRPGDRVYGYTF,TGTGCCAGCAGACCGGGGGACAGGGTATATGGCTACACCTTC
NA,TRBJ1-5,TRBV2,NA,CADVDGYNQPQHF,TGTGCCGATGTGGACGGATACAATCAGCCCCAGCATTTT
NA,TRBJ1-2,TRBV29-1,NA,CSVVSGNGYTF,TGCAGCGTTGTTTCAGGGAACGGCTACACCTTC
NA,TRBJ2-5,TRBV6-1,TRBD2,CASSARLAGGGGLGAQYF,TGTGCCAGCAGTGCAAGACTAGCGGGGGGTGGTGGACTAGGAGCCCAGTACTTC
NA,TRBJ2-2,TRBV7-6,TRBD1,CASSLARTTGTGPTGELFF,TGTGCCAGCAGCTTAGCAAGGACGACCGGGACAGGCCCGACCGGGGAGCTGTTTTTT
NA,TRBJ1-1,TRBV30,TRBD1,CAWGSGGLGTEAFF,TGTGCCTGGGGGTCAGGGGGCCTGGGAACTGAAGCTTTCTTT
NA,TRBJ2-5,TRBV6-5,TRBD2,CASSYSGLMYQETQYF,TGTGCCAGCAGTTACTCGGGACTAATGTACCAAGAGACCCAGTACTTC
NA,TRBJ2-1,TRBV4-3,TRBD2,CASSQEPLAGGPINEQFF,TGCGCCAGCAGCCAAGAACCGCTAGCGGGAGGGCCGATCAATGAGCAGTTCTTC
NA,TRBJ2-2,TRBV5-1,TRBD1,CASSPGTDTGELFF,TGCGCCAGCAGCCCCGGGACAGATACCGGGGAGCTGTTTTTT
NA,TRBJ2-3,TRBV6-5,TRBD2,CASSYRGLAGGDTQYF,TGTGCCAGCAGTTACCGAGGACTAGCGGGAGGGGATACGCAGTATTTT
NA,TRBJ2-1,TRBV11-2,TRBD2,CASRAGTSGRAGREQFF,TGTGCCAGCAGAGCCGGGACTAGCGGGAGGGCCGGGAGGGAGCAGTTCTTC
NA,TRBJ1-3,TRBV5-6,NA,CASTRPSGNTIYF,TGTGCCAGCACGAGGCCCTCTGGAAACACCATATATTTT
NA,TRBJ2-1,TRBV5-1,TRBD1,CASSLSRQGSDEQFF,TGCGCCAGCAGCTTGTCCAGACAGGGTTCGGATGAGCAGTTCTTC
NA,TRBJ1-3,TRBV6-5,NA,CASSSGRLGGNTIYF,TGTGCCAGCAGTTCGGGACGGCTGGGGGGAAACACCATATATTTT
NA,TRBJ2-2,TRBV9,TRBD2,CASRAGGPTGELFF,TGTGCCAGCAGGGCGGGAGGGCCGACCGGGGAGCTGTTTTTT
NA,TRBJ1-4,TRBV28,NA,CASSSPLRGKLFF,TGTGCCAGCAGTTCCCCCCTTCGAGGAAAACTGTTTTTT
NA,TRBJ2-6,TRBV5-4,NA,CASSLGGGRDLSGANVLTF,TGTGCCAGCAGCTTGGGAGGGGGAAGGGACCTCTCTGGGGCCAACGTCCTGACTTTC